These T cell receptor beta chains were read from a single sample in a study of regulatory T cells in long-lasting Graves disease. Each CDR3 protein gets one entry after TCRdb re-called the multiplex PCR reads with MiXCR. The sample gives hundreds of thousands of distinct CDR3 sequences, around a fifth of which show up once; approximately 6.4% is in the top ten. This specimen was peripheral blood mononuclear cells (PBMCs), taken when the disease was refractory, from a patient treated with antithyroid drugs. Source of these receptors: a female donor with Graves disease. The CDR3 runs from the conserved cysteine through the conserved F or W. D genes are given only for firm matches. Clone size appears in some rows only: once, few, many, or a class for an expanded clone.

CDR3 DNA: TGTGCCAGCAGTTTAAGAGGGTACACTGAAGCTTTCTTT
CDR3 protein: CASSLRGYTEAFF
J gene: TRBJ1-1
V gene: TRBV28
clone size: many
D gene: NA

CDR3 DNA: TGTGCCAGTAGTAATACAGGGTCTGAAAAACTGTTTTTT
CDR3 protein: CASSNTGSEKLFF
J gene: TRBJ1-4
V gene: TRBV19
clone size: many
D gene: NA

CDR3 DNA: TGTGCCAGTAGTATCTTGGACAGCAATTCACCCCTCCACTTT
CDR3 protein: CASSILDSNSPLHF
J gene: TRBJ1-6
V gene: TRBV19
clone size: few
D gene: NA

CDR3 DNA: TGTGCCAGCAGCGTAAACACCGGGGAGCTGTTTTTT
CDR3 protein: CASSVNTGELFF
J gene: TRBJ2-2
V gene: TRBV9
clone size: many
D gene: NA

CDR3 DNA: TGTGCCAGCAGTTTCCCTAGGGGAGACACTGAAGCTTTCTTT
CDR3 protein: CASSFPRGDTEAFF
J gene: TRBJ1-1
V gene: TRBV28
clone size: many
D gene: NA

CDR3 DNA: TGTGCCAGCAGTGAAGGTTCGGGTGGACCGGGCGGCTACACCTTC
CDR3 protein: CASSEGSGGPGGYTF
J gene: TRBJ1-2
V gene: TRBV2
clone size: many
D gene: NA

CDR3 DNA: TGCGCCAGCAGCTTGCGGACAGAGAAAAACATTCAGTACTTC
CDR3 protein: CASSLRTEKNIQYF
J gene: TRBJ2-4
V gene: TRBV5-1
clone size: few
D gene: NA

CDR3 DNA: TGTGCCAGCACCGACCCCTATCACAACCAAGAGACCCAGTACTTC
CDR3 protein: CASTDPYHNQETQYF
J gene: TRBJ2-5
V gene: TRBV6-1
clone size: many
D gene: NA

CDR3 DNA: TGTACCAGCAGAGTAGGGGAAAGCACTGAAGCTTTCTTT
CDR3 protein: CTSRVGESTEAFF
J gene: TRBJ1-1
V gene: TRBV28
clone size: many
D gene: NA

CDR3 DNA: TGTGCCAGTAGTCCCAATGACAGGGGGAAAGCTTTCTTT
CDR3 protein: CASSPNDRGKAFF
J gene: TRBJ1-1
V gene: TRBV19
clone size: many
D gene: TRBD1

CDR3 DNA: TGTGCCAGCAGCCTGACAGGGGGAGAGAGCTATGGCTACACCTTC
CDR3 protein: CASSLTGGESYGYTF
J gene: TRBJ1-2
V gene: TRBV7-3
clone size: NA
D gene: TRBD1

CDR3 DNA: TGTGCCAGCAGCCCGACAGCTCAGAACACTGAAGCTTTCTTT
CDR3 protein: CASSPTAQNTEAFF
J gene: TRBJ1-1
V gene: TRBV28
clone size: many
D gene: NA

CDR3 DNA: TGTGCCAGCAGCCCCACTAGCGGGAGGGCCTTGGAGACCCAGTACTTC
CDR3 protein: CASSPTSGRALETQYF
J gene: TRBJ2-5
V gene: TRBV14
clone size: few
D gene: TRBD2

CDR3 DNA: TGTGCCAGCAGCCCCCGGGTGGTAGATAATCAGCCCCAGCATTTT
CDR3 protein: CASSPRVVDNQPQHF
J gene: TRBJ1-5
V gene: TRBV7-2
clone size: many
D gene: NA

CDR3 DNA: TGTGCCACCAGTGATTTGTGGGGGCGGGCTTTCTTT
CDR3 protein: CATSDLWGRAFF
J gene: TRBJ1-1
V gene: TRBV24-1
clone size: NA
D gene: NA

CDR3 DNA: TGTGCCAGCAGTACCGGGACTAGCGGGAGGGCCGAACGAGAGACCCAGTACTTC
CDR3 protein: CASSTGTSGRAERETQYF
J gene: TRBJ2-5
V gene: TRBV6-2/TRBV6-3
clone size: many
D gene: TRBD2

CDR3 DNA: TGTGCCAGTAGTAAAGGGCAGGCCGTGAACACTGAAGCTTTCTTT
CDR3 protein: CASSKGQAVNTEAFF
J gene: TRBJ1-1
V gene: TRBV19
clone size: few
D gene: NA

CDR3 DNA: TGTGCCATCAGGGGACAGGGGAACACTGAAGCTTTCTTT
CDR3 protein: CAIRGQGNTEAFF
J gene: TRBJ1-1
V gene: TRBV10-3
clone size: many
D gene: TRBD1

CDR3 DNA: TGTGCCAGCAGAGTGGACAGTAGCTATGGCTACACCTTC
CDR3 protein: CASRVDSSYGYTF
J gene: TRBJ1-2
V gene: TRBV27
clone size: many
D gene: NA